The sequence of this TCR beta chain was determined in a study of CD4 T cell repertoires in COVID-19. The study's findings and limits: SARS-CoV and/or HKU1 spike cultures shared between roughly 6.5 and 28% of SARS-CoV-2 clonotypes.

On this clone: What it recognizes is unknown.

The memory T cells were sequenced right after ex vivo isolation, without culture. Profiled with immunoSEQ multiplex PCR; TCRdb holds only in-frame clones, not every one. The table records tens of thousands of clones, around nine tenths of them present only once. The sequences come from central memory CD4+ T cells from blood, collected before the COVID-19 pandemic. This receptor was obtained from a human donor who had COVID-19.

This chain's CDR3 is CASSSGTREQYF. The CDR3 DNA sequence: TGTGCCAGCAGCTCGGGGACACGGGAGCAGTACTTC. The chain joins TRBV5-8 to TRBJ2-7, with a possible D match to TRBD1 (6 bases). The CDR3 covers 12 residues. Germline lookup yields CDR1 SGHTS and CDR2 YDEGEE. V gave up 3 bases and J gave up 7 bases, with 11 bases separating them.